This TCR beta chain was identified during a study of T cells in localized non-small cell lung cancer (dated by TCRdb to about 2020). About the full investigation: T cell repertoires of about 230 early-stage NSCLC patients were analyzed, with tumors being compared against uninvolved tumor-adjacent lungs. NSCLC patients had a mean age of approximately 66 years, and fewer than 150 were male and 85 to 110 female. The cohort consisted of 236 treatment-naive NSCLC patients whose localized lung tumors had been resected. Overall study results and their limits: Of the top 100 tumor clones, a median of approximately 60 were detected in paired uninvolved adjacent lung; roughly 26 were also among that lung's top 100. The highest T cell clonality was observed in uninvolved tumor-adjacent lung, where clonality exceeded that of tumor, suggesting that antigenic responses were more focused in uninvolved tumor-adjacent lung. Because of the exploratory design, TCR variables were selected using unadjusted p-values without false-discovery rate correction. Longer overall survival was associated with higher blood T cell density, whereas shorter survival was associated with higher adjacent-lung clonality. Because multi-region tumor sequencing was not performed, intratumor heterogeneity could not be ruled out.

TCR beta CDR3 regions were sequenced from DNA using the immunoSEQ Assay. The study's own analysis went as follows. T cell density was computed as TCR beta template counts normalized to usable DNA estimated by amplifying housekeeping genes. Richness was estimated using the preseqR package, with extrapolation to 400,000 templates for PBMC samples and to 120,000 templates for tissue samples. Clonality was calculated as one minus Pielou's evenness. To identify tissue-enriched TCRs, differential abundance testing was run on productive amino-acid clonotypes with a minimum total count of 5 and an alpha of 0.1. Repertoire overlap between compartments was quantified with the Jaccard Index and Morisita Overlap Index. GLIPH grouped TCR beta CDR3s together with public tetramer-defined viral CDR3s, and a viral motif had to include at least three viral sequences and show V-gene enrichment. The table comes from immuneACCESS by way of TCRdb, which keeps in-frame sequences with V and J called. Part of the clones is missing from these tables; in studies checked, under half for an unresolved V gene and the rest for unknown reasons. The V and J calls and clone size are taken from that table; D and trimming were inferred from the DNA. The sample profile shows some 140,000 clones; around 90% of them were found once. Around 1.8% of the sample comes from the top ten.

From its cysteine to its phenylalanine, the CDR3 spans 16 amino acids. Only the CDR3 part of the read is kept: 48 bases, read in frame from the first base. The germline V gene yields SNHLY for CDR1 and FYNNEI for CDR2. Trimming leaves V shorter by 8 bases and J shorter by 1 base, with the junction holding 11 bases beyond the gene matches. As to this clone: Its antigen remains unidentified. No much larger clone exists at a distance of one base, and base qualities are not known.

At diagnosis, peripheral blood, uninvolved tumor-adjacent lung and tumor were collected and stored as a combination of fresh-frozen and FFPE material. Blood samples were analyzed as peripheral blood mononuclear cells for TCR repertoire profiling. This chain is built from TRBV2 and TRBJ2-7, and TRBD1 matches 10 of the central bases. The sequences come from peripheral blood, collected before any cancer treatment. This sequence was found in a female donor older than 55 with stage I lung adenocarcinoma. The nucleotide sequence reads as follows: TGTGCCAGCCGACCACCGACAGGGGGCGGTTCCTACGAGCAGTACTTC. The resulting protein is CASRPPTGGGSYEQYF.